Below are 10 T cell receptor beta chains sequenced from a single sample in a study of blood T cell repertoires in COVID-19. Assay: immunoSEQ multiplex PCR; the TCRdb copy retains only in-frame clones and omits some. In the table there are approximately 270,000 clones, roughly four fifths of which are singletons. Source material: peripheral blood. The receptor set was obtained from an elderly man with acute or convalescent COVID-19.

This sequence joins TRBV19 and TRBJ1-4; D is possibly TRBD1 (5 bases). The V gene lost 5 bases and the J gene lost 4 bases, with 17 bases spanning the gap. The CDR3 has 16 residues. CDR1 LNHDA and CDR2 SQIVND come from the germline V gene (reference sequence). CDR3 nucleotide sequence: TGTGCCAGTAGTGCCCTTTGGGGCCTCGGTAATGAAAAACTGTTTTTT. This codes for CASSALWGLGNEKLFF.

The chain joins TRBV19 to TRBJ1-4; weak D call: TRBD1 (6 bases). This CDR3 comprises 14 residues. The germline CDR1 and CDR2 sequences are LNHDA and SQIVND (reference sequence). Trimming took 4 bases from V and 5 from J, leaving 11 bases between them. CDR3 coding DNA: TGTGCCAGTAGTACAGGGGCCGGGAATGAAAAACTGTTTTTT. Translation: CASSTGAGNEKLFF.

J is TRBJ2-7 and V is TRBV6-6; perhaps TRBD1 as D (6 bases). This CDR3 has 13 amino acids. Trimming took 8 bases from V and 7 from J, leaving 18 bases between them. CDR1 and CDR2 from the germline V gene are MNHNY and SVGAGI (reference sequence). For the CDR3, the DNA is TGTGCCAGCGGCGATCAGACAGACAGGGAGCAGTACTTC. This gives the protein CASGDQTDREQYF.

The chain combines TRBV11-2 with TRBJ1-4, with D perhaps TRBD1 (6 bases). V lost 4 bases and J 2 bases, leaving 14 bases between the germline ends. The CDR3 extends over 16 amino acids. The V gene's germline CDR1 is SGHAT and CDR2 FQNNGV. CDR3 in amino acids: CASSSPGQTTNEKLFF. CDR3 bases: TGTGCCAGCAGCTCGCCGGGACAAACGACTAATGAAAAACTGTTTTTT.

V and J are TRBV4-1 and TRBJ1-3; a weak D match, TRBD1 (6 bases). Germline V lookup: CDR1 MGHRA, CDR2 YSYEKL. The CDR3 covers 16 residues. V dropped 3 bases and J dropped 0 bases, with 12 bases sitting between them. CDR3 loop: CASSQGGRRSGNTIYF. The CDR3 DNA is TGCGCCAGCAGCCAGGGGGGGCGACGCTCTGGAAACACCATATATTTT.

As concerns this clone: Other DNA variants within this sample encode the same CDR3. V usage is TRBV24-1 and J usage is TRBJ2-7; a weak D match, TRBD1 (5 bases). The CDR3 loop spans 13 amino acids. Trimming left V 3 bases short and J 1 base short, with 6 bases between. The germline V gene encodes CDR1 KGHDR and CDR2 SFDVKD. CDR3 coding DNA: TGTGCCACCAGTGATGGACATTCCTACGAGCAGTACTTC. Its translation: CATSDGHSYEQYF.

The V gene is TRBV10-3, the J gene TRBJ1-1, with 8 bases matching TRBD1. Germline loops: CDR1 ENHRY, CDR2 SYGVKD. CDR3 size: 14 residues. With 3 bases clipped from V and 4 bases from J, the junction kept 4 bases outside the gene matches. CDR3 nucleotides: TGTGCCATCAGTGATTTAGACAGGGGCACTGAAGCTTTCTTT. Encoded protein: CAISDLDRGTEAFF.

The V gene is TRBV11-2, the J gene TRBJ1-4; 10 bases are a match to TRBD1. Germline V gives CDR1 SGHAT, CDR2 FQNNGV. V gave up 5 bases and J gave up 5 bases; unmatched junction bases: 2. The CDR3 runs to 14 residues. CDR3 residues: CASSKDRGNEKLFF. The CDR3 nucleotides read TGTGCCAGCAGCAAGGACAGGGGGAATGAAAAACTGTTTTTT.

This chain joins TRBV19 and TRBJ1-2; D gene ambiguous. Trimming removed 6 bases at V and 2 bases at J, with 13 bases between. CDR3 length: 14 amino acids. Germline V gene sequence: CDR1 LNHDA, CDR2 SQIVND (reference sequence). CDR3 sequence reads: CASRSAGVNYGYTF. The CDR3 nucleotides read TGTGCCAGTAGGTCTGCGGGCGTCAACTATGGCTACACCTTC.

The chain uses TRBV24-1 and TRBJ2-2, with TRBD1 identical over 8 bases. The J segment lost 5 bases and the V segment lost 4 bases, leaving 8 bases of the junction unmatched. This CDR3 spans 16 amino acids. CDR1 and CDR2 from the germline V gene are KGHDR and SFDVKD. CDR3 DNA: TGTGCCACCAGTGAACCCGACAGGGGTCGAACCGGGGAGCTGTTTTTT. The encoded protein is CATSEPDRGRTGELFF.